Below are 5 T cell receptor beta chains sequenced from a single sample in a study of lymphopenia after photon versus proton radiotherapy. TCRdb's copy holds only in-frame clones and misses some; the assay was immunoSEQ multiplex PCR. The profile shows fewer than 20,000 clones, 92% of them singletons. The material sequenced was peripheral blood, taken from a patient treated with photon-based radiotherapy. These TCRs come from a woman in her 40s with cholangiocarcinoma.

V is TRBV29-1 and J is TRBJ2-7; D perhaps matches TRBD2 (6 bases). Germline loops: CDR1 SQVTM, CDR2 ANQGSEA. Trimming pared 0 bases from V and 4 bases from J, leaving 16 bases between. This CDR3 region has 15 residues. The CDR3 DNA sequence: TGCAGCGTTGAAGACGGAGGGGCTTGGGGATACGAGCAGTACTTC. Translated, it gives CSVEDGGAWGYEQYF.

This chain links TRBV18 with TRBJ2-7, with TRBD2 matching 7 bases. The CDR3 contains 15 residues. The germline CDR1 and CDR2 sequences are KGHSH and LQKENI. The V and J ends lost 4 bases and 3 bases, in that order; junction bases with no gene match: 9. The CDR3 nucleotides read TGTGCCAGCTCACTCCGGGGGGTCGGGAACTACGAGCAGTACTTC. Translation: CASSLRGVGNYEQYF.

The chain links TRBV18 to TRBJ1-4; unclear D gene. The ends were cut back, 0 bases at V and 4 bases at J, with 6 bases in the middle. Germline lookup yields CDR1 KGHSH and CDR2 LQKENI. The CDR3 spans 14 residues. CDR3 amino acids: CASSPPGLNEKLFF. The CDR3 coding sequence is TGTGCCAGCTCACCACCTGGTCTTAATGAAAAACTGTTTTTT.

This chain connects TRBV28 to TRBJ1-2; D not resolved. The V and J ends lost 5 bases and 4 bases respectively, with 11 bases between them. CDR3 length equals 13 residues. The germline gives CDR1 MDHEN, CDR2 SYDVKM. The CDR3 coding sequence is TGTGCCAGCAGTCCAGACTGGATCTATGGCTACACCTTC. Protein product: CASSPDWIYGYTF.

The chain is built from TRBV11-2 and TRBJ1-2, with 10 bases aligning to TRBD1. V was clipped by 5 bases and J by 4 bases; unmatched bases: 7. Germline values: CDR1 SGHAT, CDR2 FQNNGV. The CDR3 has 15 residues. CDR3 coding DNA: TGTGCCAGCAGCCTGACAGGGGGCAGGGGCTATGGCTACACCTTC. Protein sequence: CASSLTGGRGYGYTF.